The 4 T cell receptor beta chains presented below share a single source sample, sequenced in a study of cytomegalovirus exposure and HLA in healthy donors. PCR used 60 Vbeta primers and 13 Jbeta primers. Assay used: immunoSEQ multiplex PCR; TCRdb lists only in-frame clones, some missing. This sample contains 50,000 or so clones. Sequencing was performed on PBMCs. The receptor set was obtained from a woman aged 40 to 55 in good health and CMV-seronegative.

For the CDR3, the DNA is TGTGCCAGCAGCTCGTCCGAGACCCAGTACTTC. Translating gives CASSSSETQYF. V usage is TRBV7-8 and J usage is TRBJ2-5; the D is unclear. The CDR3 spans 11 residues. V gave up 4 bases and J gave up 5 bases, with 5 bases separating them. The germline CDR1 and CDR2 sequences are SGHVS and FQNEAQ.

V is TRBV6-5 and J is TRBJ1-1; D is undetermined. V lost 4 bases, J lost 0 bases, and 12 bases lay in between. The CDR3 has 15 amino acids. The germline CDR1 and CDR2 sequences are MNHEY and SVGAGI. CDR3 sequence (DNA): TGTGCCAGCAGTTTCGGGTTAGAGGTGAACACTGAAGCTTTCTTT. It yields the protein CASSFGLEVNTEAFF.

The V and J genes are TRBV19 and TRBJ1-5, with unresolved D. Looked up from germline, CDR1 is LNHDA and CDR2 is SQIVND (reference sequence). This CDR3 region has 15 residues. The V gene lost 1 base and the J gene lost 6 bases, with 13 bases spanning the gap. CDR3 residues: CASSIGRGQSQPQHF. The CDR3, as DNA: TGTGCCAGTAGTATAGGGCGAGGGCAGAGTCAGCCCCAGCATTTT.

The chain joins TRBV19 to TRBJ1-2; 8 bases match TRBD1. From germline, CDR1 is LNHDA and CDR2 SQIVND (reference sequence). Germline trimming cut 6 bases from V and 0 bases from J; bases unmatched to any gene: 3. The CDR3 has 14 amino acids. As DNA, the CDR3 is TGTGCCAGTAGCAAGGGACAGGCTAACTATGGCTACACCTTC. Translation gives CASSKGQANYGYTF.